This T cell receptor (beta chain) was identified during a study of T cell responses to AZD1222 COVID-19 vaccine. The wider study: Second-dose recipients at about 4 or about 12 weeks were treated as one pooled group.

Study findings and constraints: Mostly white British, mostly female donors; authors suggested clonal diversity may be underestimated. Variant regions that are unmutated are reportedly the target of nearly half of spike-specific TCRs. Spike-specific TCR breadth and depth both grew after two AZD1222 doses.

Method: immunoSEQ multiplex PCR; TCRdb's copy keeps in-frame clones and lacks some. In the table there are 95,000 to 100,000 clones, about nine tenths of which are singletons. This clone showed up just once. Its target is unknown. The CDR3 loop spans 18 amino acids. CDR1 is SGHTS and CDR2 is YDEGEE in the germline V gene. V shed 2 bases and J shed 2 bases, with 22 bases lying between them. This receptor was taken from an adult in good health. The sample here was peripheral blood, taken on day 0 of AZD1222 vaccination. This chain joins TRBV5-8 and TRBJ2-5; D is unclear. The CDR3 reads CASSFLGFSLIEQETQYF. Written as DNA, the CDR3 is TGTGCCAGCAGCTTTTTAGGTTTCAGTTTAATTGAGCAAGAGACCCAGTACTTC.